This TCR beta chain comes out of a study of identifying expanded T cells in peripheral blood. Findings and caveats of the study: Over two and four weeks, about 15 and 18 clones changed, versus around 1.1 between replicates. Across healthy donors, higher total template counts meant significantly greater approximately two-week count variance.

Healthy donors had no documented immune events, such as infections, while sampled. Turning to this clone: The antigen remains unidentified.

Clones were read by immunoSEQ multiplex PCR, and TCRdb kept only the in-frame ones, dropping some. This sample has 85,000 to 100,000 clones, with about 87% found just once. The CDR3 runs to 15 residues. CDR1 LNHNV and CDR2 YYDKDF come from the germline V gene (reference sequence). V was pared by 0 bases and J by 3 bases, with 12 bases between. This sequence joins TRBV15 and TRBJ2-7; D unclear. Sequencing input: blood. The origin of this receptor is a person aged 18 to 75 in good health. The chain's CDR3 is CATSRDRGGYYEQYF. CDR3 bases: TGTGCCACCAGCAGAGATCGCGGCGGATACTACGAGCAGTACTTC. The full variable domain, rest sourced from reference TRBV15 and TRBJ2-7, is DAMVIQNPRYQVTQFGKPVTLSCSQTLNHNVMYWYQQKSSQAPKLLFHYYDKDFNNEADTPDNFQSRRPNTSFCFLDIRSPGLGDTAMYLCATSRDRGGYYEQYFGPGTRLTVT.